Listed below are T cell receptor beta chains from one sample, sequenced in a study of T cells in Graves' hyperthyroidism and ophthalmopathy. TCRdb passed the multiplex PCR reads through MiXCR, listing each CDR3 protein once. The data hold about 210,000 distinct CDR3 sequences, with 17% observed a single time. Sequencing was done on a sample of blood. All receptors derive from a man aged 45-65 years with Graves' hyperthyroidism. The CDR3 runs from the conserved cysteine through the conserved F or W. D genes are given only for firm matches. Clone size appears in some rows only: once, few, many, or a class for an expanded clone.

clone size: few
V gene: TRBV20-1
D gene: NA
J gene: TRBJ2-5
CDR3 DNA: TGCAGTGCTAGAGACCAGGGTTCGGGAGAGACCCAGTACTTC
CDR3 protein: CSARDQGSGETQYF

clone size: many
V gene: TRBV28
D gene: NA
J gene: TRBJ2-7
CDR3 DNA: TGTGCCAGCAGTTCCCCTGGGGGCTACGAGCAGTACTTC
CDR3 protein: CASSSPGGYEQYF

clone size: many
V gene: TRBV11-2
D gene: NA
J gene: TRBJ1-1
CDR3 DNA: TGTGCCAGCAACTCTGTACGGGGAAACACTGAAGCTTTCTTT
CDR3 protein: CASNSVRGNTEAFF

clone size: few
V gene: TRBV30
D gene: NA
J gene: TRBJ2-3
CDR3 DNA: TGTGCCTGGAGTGTATTCGGGGATACGCAGTATTTT
CDR3 protein: CAWSVFGDTQYF

clone size: few
V gene: TRBV14
D gene: NA
J gene: TRBJ2-3
CDR3 DNA: TGTGCCAGCAGCCTTCTAGGGGGGTATAGCACAGATACGCAGTATTTT
CDR3 protein: CASSLLGGYSTDTQYF

clone size: many
V gene: TRBV20-1
D gene: NA
J gene: TRBJ1-2
CDR3 DNA: TGCAGTGCTAGCTACCTACAGGGAAACTATGGCTACACCTTC
CDR3 protein: CSASYLQGNYGYTF

clone size: NA
V gene: TRBV20-1
D gene: NA
J gene: TRBJ1-2
CDR3 DNA: TGCAGTGTATTCAGGATGAACTATGGCTACACCTTC
CDR3 protein: CSVFRMNYGYTF

clone size: many
V gene: TRBV7-2
D gene: NA
J gene: TRBJ2-7
CDR3 DNA: TGTGCCAGCAGCTTATCGAGGTCAGACTACGAGCAGTACTTC
CDR3 protein: CASSLSRSDYEQYF

clone size: many
V gene: TRBV20-1
D gene: TRBD1
J gene: TRBJ1-2
CDR3 DNA: TGCAGTGCTATCCCGGGACAGAAGTTTTCCGTCTATGGCTACACCTTC
CDR3 protein: CSAIPGQKFSVYGYTF

clone size: many
V gene: TRBV10-3
D gene: NA
J gene: TRBJ2-1
CDR3 DNA: TGTGCCACCATGGCCCACAGTGACAGATACAATGAGCAGTTCTTC
CDR3 protein: CATMAHSDRYNEQFF

clone size: many
V gene: TRBV3-1
D gene: NA
J gene: TRBJ2-1
CDR3 DNA: TGTGCCAGCAGCCGGATGTCGAGCTCCTACAATGAGCAGTTCTTC
CDR3 protein: CASSRMSSSYNEQFF

clone size: few
V gene: TRBV9
D gene: TRBD2
J gene: TRBJ2-1
CDR3 DNA: TGTGCCAGCAGCCTGCGTTGGGACGGGAGGAGCAATGAGCAGTTCTTC
CDR3 protein: CASSLRWDGRSNEQFF

clone size: NA
V gene: TRBV7-9
D gene: NA
J gene: TRBJ1-1
CDR3 DNA: TGTGCCAGCAGCTTAAGTTTGGCAAACACTGAAGCTTTCTTT
CDR3 protein: CASSLSLANTEAFF

clone size: NA
V gene: TRBV7-2
D gene: TRBD2
J gene: TRBJ2-1
CDR3 DNA: TGTGCCAGCAGCTCTAGCGGGAGAGGACTGTTCTTC
CDR3 protein: CASSSSGRGLFF

clone size: few
V gene: TRBV5-1
D gene: NA
J gene: TRBJ1-2
CDR3 DNA: TGCGCCAGCAGCTTGGGATCGGGAACTAACTATGGCTACACCTTC
CDR3 protein: CASSLGSGTNYGYTF

clone size: many
V gene: TRBV28
D gene: TRBD1
J gene: TRBJ2-7
CDR3 DNA: TGTGCCAGCACCGAGGGACAGGGCACCAACGAGCAGTACTTC
CDR3 protein: CASTEGQGTNEQYF

clone size: few
V gene: TRBV7-9
D gene: NA
J gene: TRBJ2-5
CDR3 DNA: TGTGCCAGCAGCTTAATGGGCAGACAAGAGACCCAGTACTTC
CDR3 protein: CASSLMGRQETQYF

clone size: many
V gene: TRBV30
D gene: NA
J gene: TRBJ2-3
CDR3 DNA: TGTGCCTGGAGTAGATCAGATACGCAGTATTTT
CDR3 protein: CAWSRSDTQYF

clone size: few
V gene: TRBV6-1
D gene: NA
J gene: TRBJ2-1
CDR3 DNA: TGTGCCAGCAGTTCCCAAATTTACAATGAGCAGTTCTTC
CDR3 protein: CASSSQIYNEQFF

clone size: many
V gene: TRBV11-2
D gene: TRBD2
J gene: TRBJ2-1
CDR3 DNA: TGTGCCAGCAGCCCGACACTGGGACTAGCGGGAGACAATGAGCAGTTCTTC
CDR3 protein: CASSPTLGLAGDNEQFF

clone size: many
V gene: TRBV6-6
D gene: NA
J gene: TRBJ2-3
CDR3 DNA: TGTGCCAGCAGTTATTCGGAAACGGGGGGCACAGATACGCAGTATTTT
CDR3 protein: CASSYSETGGTDTQYF

clone size: few
V gene: TRBV7-2
D gene: NA
J gene: TRBJ1-6
CDR3 DNA: TGTGCCAGCAGCCCACTAGGAAGCTCCTATAATTCACCCCTCCACTTT
CDR3 protein: CASSPLGSSYNSPLHF

clone size: many
V gene: TRBV6-1
D gene: NA
J gene: TRBJ2-3
CDR3 DNA: TGTGCCACCGCTCCAAGAGGCACAGATACGCAGTATTTT
CDR3 protein: CATAPRGTDTQYF

clone size: NA
V gene: TRBV20-1
D gene: TRBD2
J gene: TRBJ2-3
CDR3 DNA: TGCAGTGCTAAGCCCAGCGGGAGTACAGATACGCAGTATTTT
CDR3 protein: CSAKPSGSTDTQYF

clone size: few
V gene: TRBV11-3
D gene: NA
J gene: TRBJ2-7
CDR3 DNA: TGTGCCAGCAGCTATGCCACCGGGGAGCAGTACTTC
CDR3 protein: CASSYATGEQYF

clone size: NA
V gene: TRBV4-2
D gene: TRBD1
J gene: TRBJ1-2
CDR3 DNA: TGTGCCAGCAGCCAGCGGACAGGGATCAACTATGGCTACACCTTC
CDR3 protein: CASSQRTGINYGYTF